The entry that follows covers one TCR beta chain sequence. Its specificity is unknown. These data are taken from a study of T cell responses to AZD1222 COVID-19 vaccine. Findings and caveats of the study: At study baseline, merely five or six AZD1222 recipients were seropositive. The peak T cell response came first, and repertoires were sampled only after it.

TCRdb's table, derived via immunoSEQ multiplex PCR, lists solely in-frame clones and lacks some. The table shows roughly 120,000 clones, with 70% to 90% occurring only once. The CDR3 extends over 13 amino acids. Per germline, CDR1 LNHDA and CDR2 SQIVND (reference sequence). Trimming removed 7 bases from V and 3 bases from J; junction bases left unmatched: 3. The origin of this receptor is an adult in good health. The sample consisted of peripheral blood, taken on day 0 of AZD1222 vaccination. J is TRBJ1-5 and V is TRBV19, with 7 bases lining up with TRBD1. In DNA form, the CDR3 reads TGTGCCAGTACTGGACAGGACAATCAGCCCCAGCATTTT. Amino acids: CASTGQDNQPQHF.